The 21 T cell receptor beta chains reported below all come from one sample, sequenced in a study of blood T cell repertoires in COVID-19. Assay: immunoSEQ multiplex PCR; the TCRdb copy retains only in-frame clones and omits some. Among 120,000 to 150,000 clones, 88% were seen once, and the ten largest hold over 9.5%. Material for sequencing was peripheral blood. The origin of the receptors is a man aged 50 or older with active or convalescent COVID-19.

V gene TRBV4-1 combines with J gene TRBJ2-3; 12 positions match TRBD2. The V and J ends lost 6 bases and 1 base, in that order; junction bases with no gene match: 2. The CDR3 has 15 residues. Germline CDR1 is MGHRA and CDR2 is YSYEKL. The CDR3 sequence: CASRRTSGGTDTQYF. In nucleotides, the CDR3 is TGCGCCAGCAGAAGGACTAGCGGGGGCACAGATACGCAGTATTTT.

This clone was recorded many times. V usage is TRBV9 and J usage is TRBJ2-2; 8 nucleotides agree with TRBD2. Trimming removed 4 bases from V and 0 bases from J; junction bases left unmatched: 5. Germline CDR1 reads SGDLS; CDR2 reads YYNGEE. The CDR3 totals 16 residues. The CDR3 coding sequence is TGTGCCAGCAGCCCACGGACTAGCCCGAACACCGGGGAGCTGTTTTTT. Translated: CASSPRTSPNTGELFF.

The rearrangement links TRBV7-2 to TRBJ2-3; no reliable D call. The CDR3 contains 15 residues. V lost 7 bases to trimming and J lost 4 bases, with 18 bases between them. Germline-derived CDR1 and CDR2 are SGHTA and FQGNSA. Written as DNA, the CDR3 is TGTGCCAGCACTTTTTTTGGTGTGGGCCCAGATACGCAGTATTTT. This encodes CASTFFGVGPDTQYF.

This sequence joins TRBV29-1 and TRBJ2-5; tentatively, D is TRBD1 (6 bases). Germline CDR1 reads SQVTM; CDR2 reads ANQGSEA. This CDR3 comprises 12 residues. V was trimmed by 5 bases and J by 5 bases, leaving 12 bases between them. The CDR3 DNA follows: TGCAGCGTTCGCAGGGGCCATGAGACCCAGTACTTC. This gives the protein CSVRRGHETQYF. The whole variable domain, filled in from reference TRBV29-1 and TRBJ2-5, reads SAVISQKPSRDICQRGTSLTIQCQVDSQVTMMFWYRQQPGQSLTLIATANQGSEATYESGFVIDKFPISRPNLTFSTLTVSNMSPEDSSIYLCSVRRGHETQYFGPGTRLLVL.

As DNA, the CDR3 is TGTGCCAGCAGTGAGGGACAGCTCCCAATCTATGATGGCTACACCTTC. It yields the protein CASSEGQLPIYDGYTF. The chain links TRBV25-1 to TRBJ1-2; 7 bases match TRBD1. Unmatched junction bases numbered 13, after V lost 3 bases and J lost 6 bases. CDR3 length: 16 amino acids. Germline V CDR1 and CDR2: MGHDK, SYGVNS.

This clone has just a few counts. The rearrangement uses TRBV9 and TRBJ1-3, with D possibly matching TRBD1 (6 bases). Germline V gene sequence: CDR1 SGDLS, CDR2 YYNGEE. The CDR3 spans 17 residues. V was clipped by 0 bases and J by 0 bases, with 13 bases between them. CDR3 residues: CASSVVPYRASGNTIYF. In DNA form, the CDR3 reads TGTGCCAGCAGCGTAGTCCCTTACAGGGCCTCTGGAAACACCATATATTTT.

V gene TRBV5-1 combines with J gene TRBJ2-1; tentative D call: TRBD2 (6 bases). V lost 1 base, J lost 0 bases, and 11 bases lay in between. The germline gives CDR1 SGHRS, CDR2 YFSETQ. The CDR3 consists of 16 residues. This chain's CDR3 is CASSLLGGGSYNEQFF. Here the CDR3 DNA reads TGCGCCAGCAGCTTGCTCGGGGGAGGCTCCTACAATGAGCAGTTCTTC.

CDR3 region: CASSRRTGPVNTEAFF. The DNA of the CDR3 is TGTGCCAGTAGTAGAAGGACAGGACCCGTGAACACTGAAGCTTTCTTT. This rearrangement joins TRBV19 to TRBJ1-1; 7 bases are shared with TRBD1. The CDR3 is 16 amino acids. V lost 4 bases to trimming and J lost 0 bases; unmatched junction nucleotides: 8. Per the germline V gene, CDR1 is LNHDA and CDR2 is SQIVND (reference sequence).

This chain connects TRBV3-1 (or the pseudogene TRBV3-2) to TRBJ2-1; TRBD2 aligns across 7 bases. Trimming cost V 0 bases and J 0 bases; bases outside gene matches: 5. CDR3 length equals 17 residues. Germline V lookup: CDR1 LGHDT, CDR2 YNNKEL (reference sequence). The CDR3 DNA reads TGTGCCAGCAGCCAAGAGATCGGGACTACCTCCTACAATGAGCAGTTCTTC. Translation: CASSQEIGTTSYNEQFF.

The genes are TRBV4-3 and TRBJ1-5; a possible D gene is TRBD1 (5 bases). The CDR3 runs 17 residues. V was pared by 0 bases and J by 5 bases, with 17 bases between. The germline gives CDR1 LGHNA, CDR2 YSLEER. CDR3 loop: CASSQDLVKGLYQPQHF. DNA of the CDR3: TGCGCCAGCAGCCAAGATCTAGTGAAGGGGCTTTATCAGCCCCAGCATTTT.

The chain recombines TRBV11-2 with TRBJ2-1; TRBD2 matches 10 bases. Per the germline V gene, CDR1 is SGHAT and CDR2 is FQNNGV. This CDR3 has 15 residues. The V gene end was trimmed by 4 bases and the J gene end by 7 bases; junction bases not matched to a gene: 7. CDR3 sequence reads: CASSSLAGGGNEQFF. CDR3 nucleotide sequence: TGTGCCAGCAGCTCGTTAGCGGGAGGAGGGAATGAGCAGTTCTTC.

This CDR3 is CASSSEGQGGGYTF. The DNA of the CDR3 is TGCGCCAGCAGCTCAGAGGGACAGGGCGGGGGCTACACCTTC. The chain carries TRBV5-1 and TRBJ1-2, with TRBD1 matching over 9 bases. Losses at the gene ends were 3 bases for V and 8 bases for J; bases not matched to a gene: 8. Germline CDR1 and CDR2: SGHRS and YFSETQ. This CDR3 has 14 residues.

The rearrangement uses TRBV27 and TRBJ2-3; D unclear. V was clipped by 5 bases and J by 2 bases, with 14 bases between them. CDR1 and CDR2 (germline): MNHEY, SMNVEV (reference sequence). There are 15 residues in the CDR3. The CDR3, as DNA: TGTGCCAGCAGTCCCCGGTTTCGCACCACAGATACGCAGTATTTT. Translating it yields CASSPRFRTTDTQYF.

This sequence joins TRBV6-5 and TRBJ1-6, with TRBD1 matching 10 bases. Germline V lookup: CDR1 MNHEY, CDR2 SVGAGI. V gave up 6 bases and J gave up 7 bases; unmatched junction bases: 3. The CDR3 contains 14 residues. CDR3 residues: CASRSGQGNSPLHF. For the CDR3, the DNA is TGTGCCAGCAGGTCGGGACAGGGGAATTCACCCCTCCACTTT.

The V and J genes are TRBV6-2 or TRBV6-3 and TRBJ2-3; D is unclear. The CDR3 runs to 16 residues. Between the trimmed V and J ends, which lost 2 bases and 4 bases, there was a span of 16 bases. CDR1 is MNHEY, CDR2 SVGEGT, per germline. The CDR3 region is CASSYPGKVAADTQYF. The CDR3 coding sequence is TGTGCCAGCAGTTACCCGGGTAAGGTCGCAGCAGATACGCAGTATTTT.

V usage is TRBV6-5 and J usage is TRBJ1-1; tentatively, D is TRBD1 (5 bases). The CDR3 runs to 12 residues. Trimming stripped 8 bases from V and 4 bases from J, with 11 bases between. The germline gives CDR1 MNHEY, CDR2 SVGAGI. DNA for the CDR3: TGTGCCAGCCTACAGGTTTTCACTGAAGCTTTCTTT. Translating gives CASLQVFTEAFF.

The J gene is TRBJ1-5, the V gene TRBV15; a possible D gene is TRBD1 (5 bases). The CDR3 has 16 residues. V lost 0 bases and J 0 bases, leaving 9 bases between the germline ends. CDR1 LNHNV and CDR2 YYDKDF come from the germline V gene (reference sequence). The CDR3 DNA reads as TGTGCCACCAGCAGAGAACAGGTGATTAGCAATCAGCCCCAGCATTTT. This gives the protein CATSREQVISNQPQHF.

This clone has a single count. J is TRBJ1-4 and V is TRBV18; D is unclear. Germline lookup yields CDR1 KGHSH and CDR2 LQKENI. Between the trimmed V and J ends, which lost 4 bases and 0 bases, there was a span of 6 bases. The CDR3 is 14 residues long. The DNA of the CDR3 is TGTGCCAGCTCACGCAGTTCAACTAATGAAAAACTGTTTTTT. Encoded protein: CASSRSSTNEKLFF.

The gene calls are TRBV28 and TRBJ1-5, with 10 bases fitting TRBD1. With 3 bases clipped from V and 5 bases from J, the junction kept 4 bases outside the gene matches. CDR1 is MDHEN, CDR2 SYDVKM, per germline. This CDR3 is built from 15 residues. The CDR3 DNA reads TGTGCCAGCAGTTTCCGGACAGGGGGGGATCAGCCCCAGCATTTT. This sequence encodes CASSFRTGGDQPQHF.

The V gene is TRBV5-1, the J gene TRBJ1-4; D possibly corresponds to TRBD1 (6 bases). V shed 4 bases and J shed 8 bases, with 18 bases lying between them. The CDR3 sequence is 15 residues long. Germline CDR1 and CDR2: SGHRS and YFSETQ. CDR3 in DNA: TGCGCCAGCAGCCCAGGCCACAGGGATGGAGAAAAACTGTTTTTT. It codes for CASSPGHRDGEKLFF.

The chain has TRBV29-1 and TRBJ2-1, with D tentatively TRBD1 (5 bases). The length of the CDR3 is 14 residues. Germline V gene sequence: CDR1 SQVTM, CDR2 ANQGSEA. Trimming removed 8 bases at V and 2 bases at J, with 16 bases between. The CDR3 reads CSSLKGSTYNEQFF. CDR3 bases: TGCAGCAGCCTGAAGGGGTCCACCTACAATGAGCAGTTCTTC.